This T cell receptor beta chain was documented in a study of blood T cell repertoires in COVID-19. On the study more broadly: COVID-19 samples from acute and convalescent phases originated in the United States, Italy and Spain. Nucleic acid was either cDNA or gDNA, and it came from T cells, B-cell-depleted T cells, or PBMCs.

This CDR3 spans 15 amino acids. Deletions cut 3 bases from V and 6 bases from J, with 14 bases between. Per germline, CDR1 MRHNA and CDR2 SNTAGT. TCRdb's table, derived via immunoSEQ multiplex PCR, lists solely in-frame clones and lacks some. The top ten clones hold roughly 10% of a sample with over 55,000 clones, roughly 80% of them seen once. The rearrangement links TRBV6-4 to TRBJ2-2, with D hard to call. The TCR was taken from a man in his fifties or sixties with COVID-19, enrolled during active disease. The sequencing sample was made of peripheral blood. CDR3 coding DNA: TGTGCCAGCAGTGAAGGATCTGAGGAAGCCGGGGAGCTGTTTTTT. This sequence encodes CASSEGSEEAGELFF.